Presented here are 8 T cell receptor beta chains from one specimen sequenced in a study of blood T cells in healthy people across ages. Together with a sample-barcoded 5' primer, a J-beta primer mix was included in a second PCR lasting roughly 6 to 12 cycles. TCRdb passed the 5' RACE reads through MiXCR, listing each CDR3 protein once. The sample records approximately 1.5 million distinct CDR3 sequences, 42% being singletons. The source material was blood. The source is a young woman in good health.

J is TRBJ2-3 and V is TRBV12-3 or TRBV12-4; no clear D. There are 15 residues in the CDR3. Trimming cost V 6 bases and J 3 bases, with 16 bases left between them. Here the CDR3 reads CASSRPNVGTDTQYF. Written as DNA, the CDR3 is TGTGCCAGCAGCAGACCTAACGTGGGGACAGATACGCAGTATTTT.

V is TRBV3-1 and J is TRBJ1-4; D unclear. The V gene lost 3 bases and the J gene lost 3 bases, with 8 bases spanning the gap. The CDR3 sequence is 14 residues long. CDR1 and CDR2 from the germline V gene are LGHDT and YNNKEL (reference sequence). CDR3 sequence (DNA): TGTGCCAGCAGCCAGGCCACACCTAATGAAAAACTGTTTTTT. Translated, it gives CASSQATPNEKLFF.

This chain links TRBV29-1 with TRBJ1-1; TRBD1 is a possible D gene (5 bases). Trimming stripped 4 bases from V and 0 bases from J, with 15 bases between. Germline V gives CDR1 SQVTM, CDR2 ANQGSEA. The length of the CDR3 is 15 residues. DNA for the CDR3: TGCAGCGTTGCGGGGGTGTTTGTCATGAACACTGAAGCTTTCTTT. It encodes CSVAGVFVMNTEAFF.

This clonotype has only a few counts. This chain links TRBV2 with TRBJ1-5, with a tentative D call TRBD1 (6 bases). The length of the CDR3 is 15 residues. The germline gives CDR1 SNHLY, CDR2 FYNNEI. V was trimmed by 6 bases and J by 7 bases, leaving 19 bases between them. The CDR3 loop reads CASSAGQALLQPQHF. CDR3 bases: TGTGCCAGCAGCGCGGGACAAGCTCTCCTCCAGCCCCAGCATTTT.

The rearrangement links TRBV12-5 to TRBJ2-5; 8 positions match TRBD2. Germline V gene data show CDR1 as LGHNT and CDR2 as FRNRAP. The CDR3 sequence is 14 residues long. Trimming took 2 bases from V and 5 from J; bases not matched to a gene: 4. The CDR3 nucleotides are TGTGCTAGTGGTTTGTGGACTAGCAAGGAGACCCAGTACTTC. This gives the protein CASGLWTSKETQYF.

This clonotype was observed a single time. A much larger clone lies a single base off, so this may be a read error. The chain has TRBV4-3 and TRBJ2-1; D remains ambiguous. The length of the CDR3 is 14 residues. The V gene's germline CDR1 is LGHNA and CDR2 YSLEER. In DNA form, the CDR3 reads TGCGCCAGCAGCCCGGACGTAGGGTATAATGACCAGTTCTTC. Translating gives CASSPDVGYNDQFF.

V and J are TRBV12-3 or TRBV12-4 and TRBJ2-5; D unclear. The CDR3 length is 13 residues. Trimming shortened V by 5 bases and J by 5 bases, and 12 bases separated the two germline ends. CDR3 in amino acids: CASSVLRIETQYF. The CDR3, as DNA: TGTGCCAGCAGTGTCCTCAGGATTGAGACCCAGTACTTC.

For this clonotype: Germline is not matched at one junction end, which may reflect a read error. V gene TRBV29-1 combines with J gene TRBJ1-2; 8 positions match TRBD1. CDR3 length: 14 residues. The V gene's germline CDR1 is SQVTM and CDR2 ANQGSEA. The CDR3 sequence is CGVEDRGPNYGYTF. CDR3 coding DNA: TGCGGCGTTGAAGACAGGGGCCCCAACTATGGCTACACCTTC. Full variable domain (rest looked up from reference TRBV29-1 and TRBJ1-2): SAVISQKPSRDICQRGTSLTIQCQVDSQVTMMFWYRQQPGQSLTLIATANQGSEATYESGFVIDKFPISRPNLTFSTLTVSNMSPEDSSIYLCGVEDRGPNYGYTFGSGTRLTVV.